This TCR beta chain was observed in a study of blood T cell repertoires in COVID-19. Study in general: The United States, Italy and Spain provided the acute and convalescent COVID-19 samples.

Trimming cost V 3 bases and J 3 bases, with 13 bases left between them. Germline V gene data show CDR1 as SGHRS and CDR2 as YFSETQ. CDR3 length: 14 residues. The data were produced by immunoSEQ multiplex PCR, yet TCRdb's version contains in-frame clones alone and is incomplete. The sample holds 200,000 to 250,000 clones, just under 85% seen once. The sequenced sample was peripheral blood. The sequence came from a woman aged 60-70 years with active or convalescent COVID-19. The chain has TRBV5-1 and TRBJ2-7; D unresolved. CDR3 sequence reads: CASSSFGSGYEQYF. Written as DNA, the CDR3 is TGCGCCAGCAGCTCCTTCGGATCGGGCTACGAGCAGTACTTC.